One T cell receptor beta chain is described in this entry. Each donor was a Caucasian adult residing in Nashville, Tennessee. Around 90 million PBMCs per unsorted sample were used for genomic DNA. There are 16 residues in the CDR3. Germline V gene lookup returns CDR1 MNHEY and CDR2 SMNVEV (reference sequence). The V segment lost 5 bases and the J segment 5 bases; nucleotides outside the gene matches: 10. These data are taken from a study of shared clonotypes between healthy human individuals. Sequencing used immunoSEQ multiplex PCR; TCRdb keeps in-frame clones, though not all of them. This sample has 400,000 to 600,000 clones; about 79% occur once, and the top ten carry roughly an eighth.

The chain links TRBV27 to TRBJ2-7; 12 bases align to TRBD2. This receptor was taken from a woman aged 40 to 55 in good health. Some clones in this sample may be carry-over from other donors' samples. The sequencing input was PBMCs. The CDR3 protein is CASSPALAGGLDEQYF. The CDR3 DNA sequence: TGTGCCAGCAGTCCAGCCCTAGCGGGAGGGCTGGACGAGCAGTACTTC.